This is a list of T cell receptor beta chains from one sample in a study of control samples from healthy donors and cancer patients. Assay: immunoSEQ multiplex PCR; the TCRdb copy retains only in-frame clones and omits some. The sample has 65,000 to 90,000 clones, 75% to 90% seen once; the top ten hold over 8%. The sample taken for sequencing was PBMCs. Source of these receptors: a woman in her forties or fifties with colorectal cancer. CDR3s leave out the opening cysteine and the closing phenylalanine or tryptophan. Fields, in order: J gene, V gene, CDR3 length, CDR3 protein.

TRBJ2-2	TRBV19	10	ASSILVGELF
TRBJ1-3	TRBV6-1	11	ASRTPSGNTIY
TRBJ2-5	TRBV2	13	AIDGVGAGQETQY
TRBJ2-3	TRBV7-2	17	ASSLAGAGGVYPTDTQY
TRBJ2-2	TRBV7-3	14	ASSFAGGVDTGELF
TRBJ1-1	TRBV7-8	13	ASSLLRDRGGEAF
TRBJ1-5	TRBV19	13	ASSIGGGPNQPQH
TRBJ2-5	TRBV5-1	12	ASSLSGGLETQY
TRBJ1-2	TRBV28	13	ASSHDPGQGRGYT
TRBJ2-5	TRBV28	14	ASSYLGYGERETQY
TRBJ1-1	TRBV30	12	AWRGGLGRDEAF
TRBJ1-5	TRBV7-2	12	ASSLAGGVKPQH
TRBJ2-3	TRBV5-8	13	ASSTLRGDTDTQY
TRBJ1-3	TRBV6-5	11	ASSYGEGNTIY
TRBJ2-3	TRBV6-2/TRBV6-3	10	ASSQRTDTQY
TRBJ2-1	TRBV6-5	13	ASRITGGSYNEQF
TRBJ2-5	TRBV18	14	ASSPRGPGLQETQY
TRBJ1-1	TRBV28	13	ASSPTTGVNTEAF
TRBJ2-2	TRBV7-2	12	ASSPGHQGRELF
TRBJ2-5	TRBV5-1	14	ASSLAGTGGFETQY
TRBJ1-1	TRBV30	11	AWRGQGLPEAF
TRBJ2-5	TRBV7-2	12	ASSLGRVQETQY
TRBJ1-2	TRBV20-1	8	SAYNYGYT
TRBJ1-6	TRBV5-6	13	ASSLAFSGGSPLH
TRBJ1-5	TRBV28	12	ASSLAGIIQPQH
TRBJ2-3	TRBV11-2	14	ASSLFAGAFTDTQY
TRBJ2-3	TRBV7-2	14	ASKRRSGGAWDTQY
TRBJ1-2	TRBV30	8	AWSNGGYT
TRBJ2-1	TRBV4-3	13	ASSQGTSSYNEQF
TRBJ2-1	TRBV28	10	ASSLLGNEQF
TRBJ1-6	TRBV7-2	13	ASSLGQATNSPLH
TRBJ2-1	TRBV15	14	ATSARTGTPYNEQF
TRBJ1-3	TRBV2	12	ASSSVLSGNTIY
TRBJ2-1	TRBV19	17	ASSSGLAGGRRFSNEQF
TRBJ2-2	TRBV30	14	AWSERRGRSTGELF
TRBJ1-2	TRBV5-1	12	ASSLASPNYGYT
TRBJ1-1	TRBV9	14	ASSVPQSRVNTEAF
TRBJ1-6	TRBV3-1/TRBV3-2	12	ASSRGIDGSPLH
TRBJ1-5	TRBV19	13	ASSIRDQSNQPQH
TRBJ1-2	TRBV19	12	ASSIDDRGNGYT
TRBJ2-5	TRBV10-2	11	ASSEFVQETQY
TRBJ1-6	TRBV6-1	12	ASSERGPGSPLH
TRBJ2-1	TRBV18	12	ASSPPAQGWEQF
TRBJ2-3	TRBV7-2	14	ASSQISGISTDTQY
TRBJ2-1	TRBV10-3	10	AISDSYNEQF
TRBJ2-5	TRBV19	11	ASTRGRGETQY
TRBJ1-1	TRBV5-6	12	ASSFPGETTEAF
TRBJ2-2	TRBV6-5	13	ASSYGGSNTGELF
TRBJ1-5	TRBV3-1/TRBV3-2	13	ASSQEHSPNQPQH
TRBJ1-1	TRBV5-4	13	ASSRRGTESTEAF
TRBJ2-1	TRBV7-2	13	ASSLPSGGNNEQF
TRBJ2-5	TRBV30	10	AWSVEVQTQY
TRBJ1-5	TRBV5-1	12	ASSLGVSDEPQH
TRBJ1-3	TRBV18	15	ASSPREPRQAGNTIY
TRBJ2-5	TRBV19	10	ARGGHQETQY
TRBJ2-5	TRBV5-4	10	ASSFDQETQY